A single sample is the source of the 2 T cell receptor beta chains below, sequenced in a study of OX40 agonist ivuxolimab in advanced cancers. TCRdb's copy holds only in-frame clones and misses some; the assay was immunoSEQ multiplex PCR. In the table there are tens of thousands of clones, 79% of which are singletons. This sample comprised CD4+ or CD8+ T cells sorted from blood, obtained in a trial of the OX40 agonist ivuxolimab. The receptors derive from an adult with an advanced solid tumor such as melanoma, head and neck, liver or kidney cancer.

The chain recombines TRBV28 with TRBJ1-3; 8 bases line up with TRBD1. The CDR3 is 14 amino acids. Germline loops: CDR1 MDHEN, CDR2 SYDVKM. V dropped 9 bases and J dropped 4; count of bases not matched to a gene: 8. The CDR3 DNA reads as TGTGCCAGTAGACAGGGGCGCCGGGGAAACACCATATATTTT. It encodes CASRQGRRGNTIYF.

This chain connects TRBV10-3 to TRBJ2-7; maybe TRBD2 (5 bases). Germline values: CDR1 ENHRY, CDR2 SYGVKD. V lost 2 bases and J 4 bases, leaving 6 bases between the germline ends. This CDR3 has 12 residues. The CDR3: CAISETGYEQYF. In DNA form, the CDR3 reads TGTGCCATCAGTGAGACGGGATACGAGCAGTACTTC.